The source of this T cell receptor (beta chain) is a study of CD8+CD57+ T cells in acquired aplastic anemia. Turning to the study itself: The DNA of sorted CD4+ and CD8+ cells averaged approximately 3.3 ug.

An expansion of CD8+CD57+ cells by flow cytometry had been shown in patients chosen for sequencing. As a group, the patients uniformly had severe acquired aplastic anemia. Genomic DNA constituted the template upon which TCR beta VDJ and CDR3 profiling was performed. In TCRdb, the reads were re-called with MiXCR into one record per CDR3 protein. The sample consists of about half a million distinct CDR3 sequences, about a third of them appearing once. As for this clonotype: Germline and junction disagree at one end, which may indicate a read error.

There are 17 residues in the CDR3. Germline assignment: CDR1 SGHDT and CDR2 YYEEEE. The chain recombines TRBV5-6 with TRBJ1-1; D is possibly TRBD1 (6 bases). The clonotype was recovered from a human donor with aplastic anemia. The sequenced sample consisted of sorted CD4+, CD8+, or CD8+CD57+ T cells (not recorded which) from PBMCs. The CDR3 protein is CASNRIFGQSQNTEAFF. In DNA form, the CDR3 reads TGCGCCAGCAACCGAATCTTTGGACAGTCACAGAACACTGAAGCTTTCTTT.